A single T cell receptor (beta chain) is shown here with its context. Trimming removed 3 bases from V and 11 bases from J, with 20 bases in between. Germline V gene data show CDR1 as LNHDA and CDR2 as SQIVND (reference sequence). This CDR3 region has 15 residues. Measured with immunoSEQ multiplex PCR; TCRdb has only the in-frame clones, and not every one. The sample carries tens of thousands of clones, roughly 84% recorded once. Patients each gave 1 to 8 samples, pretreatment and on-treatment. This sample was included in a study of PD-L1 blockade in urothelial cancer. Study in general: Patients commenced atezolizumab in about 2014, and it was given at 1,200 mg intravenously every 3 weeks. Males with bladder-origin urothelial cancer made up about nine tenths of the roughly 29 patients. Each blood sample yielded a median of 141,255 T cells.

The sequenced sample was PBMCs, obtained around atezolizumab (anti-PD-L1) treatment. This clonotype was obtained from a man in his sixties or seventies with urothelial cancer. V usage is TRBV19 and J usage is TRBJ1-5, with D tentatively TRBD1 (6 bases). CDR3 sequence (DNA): TGTGCCAGTAGTATTGGTACAGGGCCGGCCATGTCCCAGCATTTT. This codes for CASSIGTGPAMSQHF.